This TCR beta chain was sequenced during a study of regulatory T cells in long-lasting Graves disease. Documented time point: newly diagnosed GD, antithyroid drugs for less than 3 months. Extracted PBMC RNA gave rise to the TCR library. Sequencing libraries for TCR beta were prepared with iRepertoire HTBI primers and Arm-PCR of CDR3 regions. TCRdb independently ran MiXCR on the multiplex PCR reads; one entry per CDR3 protein. This table has about 470,000 distinct CDR3 sequences, roughly 17% appearing once. Germline lookup yields CDR1 DFQATT and CDR2 SNEGSKA (reference sequence). This CDR3 has 12 residues. The ends were cut back, 5 bases at V and 5 bases at J, with 12 bases in the middle. This clonotype was counted ten times or more. The sample also formed part of further work on T cells in Graves' hyperthyroidism and ophthalmopathy.

The receptor was isolated from a man aged 40-55 years with Graves disease. The rearrangement joins TRBV20-1 to TRBJ2-5, with unresolved D. The sample in question was peripheral blood mononuclear cells (PBMCs), obtained at new diagnosis, from a patient treated with antithyroid drugs. Here the CDR3 reads CSAEWRRETQYF. The CDR3 region has the DNA TGCAGTGCTGAGTGGCGCCGGGAGACCCAGTACTTC.